This is a list of T cell receptor beta chains from one sample in a study of T cells in Graves' hyperthyroidism and ophthalmopathy. Each CDR3 protein is one row after TCRdb ran MiXCR on the multiplex PCR reads. The sample comprises some 500,000 distinct CDR3 sequences, 16% of which are singletons, and around 28% rests with the top ten. Sequencing was done on a sample of blood. The receptors here all came from a woman in her 30s with Graves' ophthalmopathy. CDR3s leave out the opening cysteine and the closing phenylalanine or tryptophan.

v_call cdr3_length cdr3_aa
TRBV5-1 16 ASSPKRRLAGDTDTQY
TRBV29-1 12 SVVLAGEPYEQY
TRBV20-1 11 SASVGRAGGQY
TRBV4-2 14 ASSQETLAGKYEQY
TRBV7-8 13 ASSLVGFTSYEQY
TRBV5-1 14 ASSGTSGASTDTQY
TRBV6-1 14 ASSTAVVGNTGELF
TRBV6-1 12 ASTLGVINTEAF
TRBV20-1 16 SARDSRGGAGRGNEQF
TRBV10-3 11 AISPESKNIQY
TRBV5-1 11 ASSWGAAETQY
TRBV28 12 ASSLMDSYNEQF
TRBV28 16 ASSLVGGLAGVAYEQY
TRBV7-2 11 ASSSPLYNEQF
TRBV15 11 ATRVYSGNTIY
TRBV24-1 15 ATSDSSGRAKFGELF
TRBV30 11 AWSLGALYGYT
TRBV7-2 13 ASSLSSIQDQPQH
TRBV28 14 ASSLEENHLLYEQY
TRBV30 11 AWSSGGKNIQY
TRBV28 12 ASNFRVKGYEQY
TRBV7-9 12 ASSTSPGGYGYT
TRBV28 13 ASSFTSANTGELF
TRBV6-1 12 ASSERGAKNTQY
TRBV12-3/TRBV12-4 13 ASSGLAGATDTQY
TRBV4-3 14 ASSQGLAGTGDTQY
TRBV12-3/TRBV12-4 12 ASSYSEGGNIQY
TRBV4-1 16 ASSQDPAGSSSYNEQF
TRBV20-1 14 SARGERALFNQPQH
TRBV9 14 ASSADRGGGNTEAF
TRBV6-4 13 ASSESASGRDEQF
TRBV12-3/TRBV12-4 9 ASSPSGTQY
TRBV5-1 11 ASSFKVNNEQF
TRBV15 10 ATGTSNGEQF
TRBV29-1 11 SPGDINTGELF
TRBV3-1 11 ASSQGSTYEQY
TRBV5-1 11 ASSLADNYGYT
TRBV19 18 ASSNGAWLSSGRRDNEQF
TRBV20-1 17 SARDWAPSSGVHTDTQY
TRBV29-1 15 SVEPIAGDHDYNEQF
TRBV20-1 14 SAREGASSGANVLT
TRBV11-2 14 ASSLGTSGGYNEQF
TRBV6-1 9 ATRVAYEQY
TRBV6-1 14 ASSERVGLITDTQY
TRBV5-1 13 ASSLSGQGNQPQH
TRBV28 18 ASSPIPGGGSLSANEKLF
TRBV25-1 13 ASSVGLAGTYEQY
TRBV7-8 13 ASSVGRSSGNTIY
TRBV19 15 ASSAWTSGRSYNEQF
TRBV9 12 ASSVSKYGTEAF
TRBV6-5 12 ASSYSGQGRTQY
TRBV6-2/TRBV6-3 11 ASSYVASGLQF